The 9 T cell receptor beta chains given below trace back to one sample, sequenced in a study of T cells after yellow fever vaccination (dated by TCRdb to the late 2010s). The treatment or condition label corresponds to: live attenuated yellow fever vaccine strain. Library preparation employed 5' RACE. Sequencing instrument: Illumina HiSeq 2500. The public reads were reanalyzed by TCRdb: fastp trimming at Q25, MiXCR alignment, in-frame beta chains only. Each entry is one CDR3 protein sequence, shown with its most common DNA and genes. The sample table records hundreds of thousands of distinct CDR3 sequences; approximately 13% of these occur just once. The ten largest clones take up about 16% of the sample. The specimen comprised PBMCs, sampled on the day of the yellow fever booster vaccination. These receptors all stem from a man aged 25-45 years who received the YFV17D yellow fever vaccine.

The chain recombines TRBV6-5 with TRBJ1-2; D may be TRBD1 (5 bases). V was clipped by 2 bases and J by 3 bases, with 7 bases between them. Per germline, CDR1 MNHEY and CDR2 SVGAGI. The CDR3 sequence is 13 residues long. Written as DNA, the CDR3 is TGTGCCAGCAGTTACACGACAGACTATGGCTACACCTTC. The encoded protein is CASSYTTDYGYTF.

The sample holds many counts of this clonotype. The chain links TRBV5-4 to TRBJ2-3, with 9 nucleotides matching TRBD1. The V gene end was trimmed by 1 base and the J gene end by 4 bases; junction bases not matched to a gene: 4. This CDR3 has 15 amino acids. Germline assignment: CDR1 SGHNT and CDR2 YYREEE (reference sequence). CDR3 DNA: TGTGCCAGCAGCTTGCCCGGGACAGGGCCAGATACGCAGTATTTT. Translated: CASSLPGTGPDTQYF.

This clonotype was detected many times. The rearrangement uses TRBV12-3 or TRBV12-4 and TRBJ2-7; 9 nucleotides match TRBD2. The CDR3 runs 14 residues. The V gene end was trimmed by 5 bases and the J gene end by 9 bases; junction bases not matched to a gene: 11. The CDR3 loop is CASSTTSGATGQYF. CDR3 coding DNA: TGTGCCAGCAGTACGACTAGCGGAGCCACCGGGCAGTACTTC.

The chain employs TRBV28 and TRBJ2-1; D may match TRBD1 or TRBD2 (5 bases each). In germline, CDR1 is MDHEN, CDR2 SYDVKM. The CDR3 is 13 residues long. This chain's CDR3 is CAYGGPGYNEQFF. CDR3 nucleotides: TGTGCATATGGGGGTCCGGGCTACAATGAGCAGTTCTTC.

The chain carries TRBV5-1 and TRBJ2-7, with TRBD1 as a possible D gene (5 bases). Germline values: CDR1 SGHRS, CDR2 YFSETQ. Deletions cut 7 bases from V and 0 bases from J, with 14 bases between. This CDR3 contains 14 residues. The CDR3, as DNA: TGCGCCAGCTACTTGACAGAGAACTCCTACGAGCAGTACTTC. This sequence encodes CASYLTENSYEQYF.

This clonotype was observed a handful of times. This chain connects TRBV4-2 to TRBJ2-1, with TRBD2 matching 9 bases. Trimming removed 2 bases from V and 10 bases from J; junction bases left unmatched: 24. The CDR3 sequence is 20 residues long. CDR1 and CDR2 (germline): LGHNA, YNFKEQ. In nucleotides, the CDR3 is TGTGCCAGCAGCCAACTCAAGGGGGGGGGAGCGGGAGGCAATAGTGGAGAGCAGTTCTTC. Residues: CASSQLKGGGAGGNSGEQFF.

In this sample, this clonotype turned up many times. The rearrangement joins TRBV11-1 to TRBJ2-1; D possibly matches TRBD1 or TRBD2 (5 bases each). In germline, CDR1 is SGHAT, CDR2 FQDESV (reference sequence). The CDR3 covers 12 residues. Trimming left V 2 bases short and J 9 bases short, with 8 bases between. CDR3 DNA: TGTGCCAGCAGCTTACTGGGGGTTGAGCAGTTCTTC. Protein: CASSLLGVEQFF.

The table lists this clonotype with a few counts. The chain joins TRBV20-1 to TRBJ2-7, with 9 bases fitting TRBD2. Looked up from germline, CDR1 is DFQATT and CDR2 is SNEGSKA (reference sequence). This CDR3 is built from 13 residues. J was trimmed by 2 bases and V by 7 bases; bases with no gene match: 6. In nucleotides, the CDR3 is TGCAGTGTGGGGCGGGAGGGCCCCTACGAGCAGTACTTC. It specifies CSVGREGPYEQYF.

This clonotype was observed a few times. The chain has TRBV20-1 and TRBJ1-2; D is undetermined. CDR3 size: 13 residues. Trimming stripped 3 bases from V and 4 bases from J, with 12 bases between. Looked up from germline, CDR1 is DFQATT and CDR2 is SNEGSKA (reference sequence). The CDR3 is CSASVGSRYGYTF. The CDR3 DNA follows: TGCAGTGCTAGCGTCGGCAGCCGCTATGGCTACACCTTC.